This is a list of T cell receptor beta chains from one sample in a study of identical twins. TCRdb used MiXCR to reprocess the 5' RACE reads, holding one entry per CDR3 protein. In the table there are fewer than 900,000 distinct CDR3 sequences, less than 25% of which are singletons. This same sample was also taken into another study, of T cells expressing NK-cell markers.

The sequencing sample was made of PBMCs. These receptors all come from a woman aged 18-30 years in good health. CDR3s include the opening cysteine and the closing phenylalanine or tryptophan. Each record gives: V gene, CDR3 length, D gene, J gene, clone size, CDR3 protein, CDR3 DNA. A D gene is named only where the DNA matches it firmly. Rows give clone size only sometimes, using once, few, many, or a class for an expanded clone.

TRBV2	16	TRBD1	TRBJ1-6	NA	CASSEQGSSYNSPLHF	TGTGCCAGCAGCGAACAGGGGAGCTCCTATAATTCACCCCTCCACTTT
TRBV20-1	15	TRBD1	TRBJ2-3	NA	CSASLWGQATDTQYF	TGCAGTGCTAGCCTCTGGGGACAGGCCACAGATACGCAGTATTTT
TRBV6-1	15	NA	TRBJ2-5	NA	CASSEVWGEGETQYF	TGTGCCAGCAGTGAGGTCTGGGGTGAGGGGGAGACCCAGTACTTC
TRBV11-2	14	NA	TRBJ2-5	few	CASSPLALQETQYF	TGTGCCAGCAGCCCACTAGCACTCCAAGAGACCCAGTACTTC
TRBV11-1	18	TRBD1	TRBJ1-3	few	CASSRNRMGQGTGNTIYF	TGTGCCAGCAGCCGTAACCGCATGGGACAGGGGACAGGAAACACCATATATTTT
TRBV20-1	13	NA	TRBJ1-6	NA	CSASEQENSPLHF	TGCAGTGCTAGCGAACAGGAGAATTCACCCCTCCACTTT
TRBV12-3/TRBV12-4	15	TRBD1	TRBJ1-5	many	CASRSTGVGNQPQHF	TGTGCCAGCAGATCCACAGGGGTCGGCAATCAGCCCCAGCATTTT
TRBV20-1	12	TRBD1	TRBJ2-7	few	CSASGTAYEQYF	TGCAGTGCTAGCGGGACAGCCTACGAGCAGTACTTC
TRBV9	19	TRBD1	TRBJ2-6	few	CASRQNPRTGASGANVLTF	TGTGCCAGCAGACAGAACCCCCGGACAGGGGCTTCTGGGGCCAACGTCCTGACTTTC
TRBV3-1	15	NA	TRBJ2-2	once	CATSQAGTHTGELFF	TGTGCCACCAGCCAAGCCGGGACGCACACCGGGGAGCTGTTTTTT
TRBV5-6	16	TRBD2	TRBJ2-7	NA	CASSLRTSGDTYEQYF	TGTGCCAGCAGCCTACGGACTAGCGGGGACACCTACGAGCAGTACTTC
TRBV12-3/TRBV12-4	14	NA	TRBJ1-2	few	CASSLAQGVHGYTF	TGTGCCAGCAGTTTAGCGCAGGGCGTCCATGGCTACACCTTC
TRBV7-9	14	TRBD1	TRBJ1-1	NA	CASRPDRGDTEAFF	TGTGCCAGCAGACCAGACAGGGGCGACACTGAAGCTTTCTTT
TRBV29-1	14	NA	TRBJ2-1	NA	CSGGSGRFYNEQFF	TGCAGCGGGGGGTCCGGGCGCTTCTACAATGAGCAGTTCTTC
TRBV2	15	NA	TRBJ2-1	few	CASRVAGVSYNEQFF	TGTGCCAGCAGGGTAGCTGGGGTCTCCTACAATGAGCAGTTCTTC
TRBV7-9	13	NA	TRBJ2-7	few	CASSQPRTNEQYF	TGTGCCAGCAGCCAACCTAGGACAAACGAGCAGTACTTC
TRBV5-5	15	NA	TRBJ1-4	few	CASSPEGGTNEKLFF	TGTGCCAGCAGCCCGGAAGGGGGAACTAATGAAAAACTGTTTTTT
TRBV20-1	14	TRBD2	TRBJ2-1	NA	CSAPGLALYNEQFF	TGCAGTGCTCCAGGACTAGCGTTATACAATGAGCAGTTCTTC
TRBV7-2	15	TRBD2	TRBJ2-1	NA	CASRGTGGPRNEQFF	TGTGCCAGTCGGGGAACGGGAGGGCCTAGAAATGAGCAGTTCTTC
TRBV10-3	13	TRBD1	TRBJ1-1	NA	CAMGGTGNTEAFF	TGTGCCATGGGGGGGACAGGGAACACTGAAGCTTTCTTT
TRBV6-1	14	NA	TRBJ2-2	NA	CASRFSVNTGELFF	TGTGCCAGCAGGTTCAGCGTGAACACCGGGGAGCTGTTTTTT
TRBV5-1	14	TRBD2	TRBJ2-1	NA	CASLLAGGSNEQFF	TGCGCCAGCTTACTAGCGGGGGGGAGCAATGAGCAGTTCTTC
TRBV5-1	14	TRBD2	TRBJ2-7	few	CASSQTSGDYEQYF	TGCGCCAGCAGCCAAACTAGCGGGGATTACGAGCAGTACTTC
TRBV5-1	13	NA	TRBJ1-5	few	CASSRDPNQPQHF	TGCGCCAGCAGCCGGGACCCCAATCAGCCCCAGCATTTT
TRBV21-1	16	NA	TRBJ2-7	NA	CASSSSLGPTVYEQYF	TGTGCCAGCAGCTCCTCTCTGGGTCCTACCGTCTACGAGCAGTACTTC
TRBV11-2	19	NA	TRBJ2-6	NA	CASSAGRVVSGAGANVLTF	TGTGCCAGCAGCGCGGGTCGCGTTGTGAGTGGGGCTGGGGCCAACGTCCTGACTTTC
TRBV12-3/TRBV12-4	13	NA	TRBJ2-2	few	CASSLYTTGELFF	TGTGCCAGCAGTTTGTATACCACCGGGGAGCTGTTTTTT
TRBV6-1	14	TRBD2	TRBJ2-5	NA	CASSASGSTETQYF	TGTGCCAGCAGCGCTAGCGGGAGTACGGAGACCCAGTACTTC
TRBV10-3	12	NA	TRBJ2-5	many	CAIGTHQETQYF	TGTGCCATCGGGACTCACCAAGAGACCCAGTACTTC
TRBV5-1	13	TRBD1	TRBJ2-2	NA	CASSRGRGGELFF	TGCGCCAGCAGCAGGGGGCGAGGCGGGGAGCTGTTTTTT
TRBV25-1	15	NA	TRBJ2-1	few	CASTPSEYPNNEQFF	TGTGCCAGCACCCCTAGCGAGTACCCAAACAATGAGCAGTTCTTC
TRBV6-5	15	TRBD2	TRBJ2-1	NA	CASSYGTSGGNEQFF	TGTGCCAGCAGTTACGGCACTAGCGGGGGGAATGAGCAGTTCTTC
TRBV7-9	13	NA	TRBJ1-5	NA	CASSPPPPWPQHF	TGTGCCAGCAGCCCCCCTCCGCCATGGCCCCAGCATTTT
TRBV15	16	TRBD2	TRBJ2-1	few	CATSRVIAGARSEQFF	TGTGCCACCAGCAGAGTAATAGCGGGAGCTCGTAGTGAGCAGTTCTTC
TRBV5-1	14	NA	TRBJ2-3	NA	CASSPYPDTDTQYF	TGCGCCAGCAGCCCCTACCCTGACACAGATACGCAGTATTTT
TRBV10-3	12	NA	TRBJ1-4	NA	CAIGATNEKLFF	TGTGCCATCGGGGCTACTAATGAAAAACTGTTTTTT